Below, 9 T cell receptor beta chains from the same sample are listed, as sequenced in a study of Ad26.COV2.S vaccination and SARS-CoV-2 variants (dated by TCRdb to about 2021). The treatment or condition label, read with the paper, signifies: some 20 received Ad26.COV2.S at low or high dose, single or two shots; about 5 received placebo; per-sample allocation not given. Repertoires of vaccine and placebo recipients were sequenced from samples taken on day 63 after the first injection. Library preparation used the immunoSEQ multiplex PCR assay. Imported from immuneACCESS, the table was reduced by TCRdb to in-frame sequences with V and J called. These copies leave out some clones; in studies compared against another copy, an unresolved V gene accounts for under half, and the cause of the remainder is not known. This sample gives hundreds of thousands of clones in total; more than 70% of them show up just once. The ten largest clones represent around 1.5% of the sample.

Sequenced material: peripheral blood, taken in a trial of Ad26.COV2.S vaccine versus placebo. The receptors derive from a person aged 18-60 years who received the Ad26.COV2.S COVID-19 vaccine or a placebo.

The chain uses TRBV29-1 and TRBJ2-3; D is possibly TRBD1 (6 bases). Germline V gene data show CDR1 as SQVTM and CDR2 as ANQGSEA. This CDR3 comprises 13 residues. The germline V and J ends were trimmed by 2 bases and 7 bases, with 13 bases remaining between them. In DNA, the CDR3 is TGCAGCGTTGAACGGACAGTCGAATATACGCAGTATTTT. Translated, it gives CSVERTVEYTQYF.

CDR3 nucleotides: TGTGCCAGCAGCTTAGGGAGCGGAGGCCAGTACGAGCAGTACTTC. Residues: CASSLGSGGQYEQYF. The V gene is TRBV7-2, the J gene TRBJ2-7, with a tentative D call TRBD2 (5 bases). V lost 1 base, J lost 4 bases, and 14 bases lay in between. Germline CDR1 SGHTA, CDR2 FQGNSA. This CDR3 spans 15 amino acids. Full variable domain (missing parts from reference TRBV7-2 and TRBJ2-7): GAGVSQSPSNKVTEKGKDVELRCDPISGHTALYWYRQSLGQGLEFLIYFQGNSAPDKSGLPSDRFSAERTGGSVSTLTIQRTQQEDSAVYLCASSLGSGGQYEQYFGPGTRLTVT.

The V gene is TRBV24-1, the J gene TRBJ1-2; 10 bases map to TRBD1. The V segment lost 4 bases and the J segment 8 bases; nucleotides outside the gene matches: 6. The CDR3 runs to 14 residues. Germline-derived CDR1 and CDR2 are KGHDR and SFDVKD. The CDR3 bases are TGTGCCACCAGTGACCAAGACAGGGGGCTGGGCTACACCTTC. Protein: CATSDQDRGLGYTF.

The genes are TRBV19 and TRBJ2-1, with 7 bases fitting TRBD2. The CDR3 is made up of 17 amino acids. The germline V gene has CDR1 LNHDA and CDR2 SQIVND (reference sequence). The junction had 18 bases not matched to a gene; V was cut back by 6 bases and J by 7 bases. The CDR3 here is CASSLDRGPSGANEQFF. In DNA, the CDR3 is TGTGCCAGTAGCTTGGACCGTGGGCCTAGCGGAGCTAATGAGCAGTTCTTC.

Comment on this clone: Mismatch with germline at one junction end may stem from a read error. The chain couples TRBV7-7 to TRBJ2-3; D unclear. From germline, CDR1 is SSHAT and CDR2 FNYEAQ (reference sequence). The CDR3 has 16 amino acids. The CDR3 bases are TGTGCTAGCAGCTTAGCTCTAGGATACGGCACAGATACGCAGTATTTT. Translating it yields CASSLALGYGTDTQYF.

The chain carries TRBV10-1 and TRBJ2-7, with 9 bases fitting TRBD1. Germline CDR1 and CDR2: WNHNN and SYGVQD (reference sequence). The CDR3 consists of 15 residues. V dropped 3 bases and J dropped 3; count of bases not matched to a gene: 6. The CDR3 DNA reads TGCGCCAGCAGTGAAAAGGGACAGGGCAACTACGAGCAGTACTTC. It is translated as CASSEKGQGNYEQYF.

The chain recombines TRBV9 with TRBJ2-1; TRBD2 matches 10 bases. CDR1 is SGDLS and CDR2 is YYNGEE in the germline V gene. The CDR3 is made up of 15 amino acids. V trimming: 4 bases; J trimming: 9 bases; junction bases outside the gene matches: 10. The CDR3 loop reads CASSPRSSGSPEQFF. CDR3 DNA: TGTGCCAGCAGCCCGCGGTCTAGCGGGAGTCCTGAGCAGTTCTTC.

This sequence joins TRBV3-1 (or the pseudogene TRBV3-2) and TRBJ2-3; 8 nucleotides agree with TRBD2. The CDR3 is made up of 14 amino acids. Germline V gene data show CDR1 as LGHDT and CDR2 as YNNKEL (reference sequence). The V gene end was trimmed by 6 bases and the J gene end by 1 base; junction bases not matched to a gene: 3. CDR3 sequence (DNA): TGTGCCAGCAGTCACGGGGGGGGCACAGATACGCAGTATTTT. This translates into CASSHGGGTDTQYF.

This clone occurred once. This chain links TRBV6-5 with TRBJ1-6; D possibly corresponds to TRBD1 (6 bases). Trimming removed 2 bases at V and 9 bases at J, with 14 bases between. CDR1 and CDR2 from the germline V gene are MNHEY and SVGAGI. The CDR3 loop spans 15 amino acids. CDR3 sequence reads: CASSYGYRDPSPLHF. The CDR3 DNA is TGTGCCAGCAGTTACGGGTACAGGGACCCTTCACCCCTCCACTTT.